Listed below are T cell receptor beta chains from one sample, sequenced in a study of beta chain features in type 1 diabetes. The table came from immunoSEQ multiplex PCR; TCRdb's copy has only in-frame clones and leaves some out. The table lists around 250,000 clones, 25% to 35% of them singletons. Specimen: central memory CD4+ T cells from blood. Receptors originate from a man aged 25 to 40 in good health. Both conserved end residues are part of each CDR3. The D gene is left open where the match is weak. Clone size is stated in some rows and not others, as once, few, many or a class when expanded.

>-|TRBJ2-5|TRBV15|TRBD1
CATSRDNGRQGKETQYF
TGTGCCACCAGCAGAGATAACGGGCGACAGGGAAAGGAGACCCAGTACTTC
>-|TRBJ2-1|TRBV4-3|TRBD2
CASSHLAGGGNEQFF
TGCGCCAGCAGCCACCTAGCGGGAGGTGGCAATGAGCAGTTCTTC
>medium-sized|TRBJ2-3|TRBV29-1|-
CSVVGTEGITQYF
TGCAGCGTCGTAGGTACAGAAGGCATTACGCAGTATTTT
>-|TRBJ2-7|TRBV30|-
CAWRPAASEQYF
TGTGCCTGGAGGCCAGCGGCGAGTGAGCAGTACTTC
>few|TRBJ1-6|TRBV7-8|-
CASSRSRDSPLHF
TGTGCCAGCAGCAGGAGCAGGGATTCACCCCTCCACTTT
>many|TRBJ2-3|TRBV14|TRBD2
CASSKGAGFFTDTQYF
TGTGCCAGTTCTAAAGGAGCGGGGTTCTTCACAGATACGCAGTATTTT
>-|TRBJ2-4|TRBV7-8|-
CASSPTLKTGMGNIQYF
TGTGCCAGCAGCCCAACACTTAAAACAGGGATGGGAAACATTCAGTACTTC
>few|TRBJ2-7|TRBV11-1|-
CASSLAGTQDEQYF
TGTGCCAGCAGCTTAGCCGGGACACAAGACGAGCAGTACTTC
>-|TRBJ2-3|TRBV7-2|-
CASSSLWESTDTQYF
TGTGCCAGCAGCTCCTTGTGGGAGTCCACAGATACGCAGTATTTT
>few|TRBJ1-1|TRBV7-2|-
CASSLQGGNTEAFF
TGTGCCAGCAGCCTACAGGGAGGGAACACTGAAGCTTTCTTT
>-|TRBJ2-1|TRBV7-9|-
CASSLGDLVNNEQFF
TGTGCCAGCAGCTTAGGGGACTTAGTAAACAATGAGCAGTTCTTC
>-|TRBJ2-1|TRBV27|TRBD2
CASSQTYSGTPRGGNEQFF
TGTGCCAGCAGTCAGACCTATAGCGGGACTCCCCGGGGTGGGAATGAGCAGTTCTTC
>few|TRBJ2-2|TRBV30|TRBD1
CAWRPAGTGGAELFF
TGTGCCTGGAGGCCGGCTGGGACAGGGGGTGCGGAGCTGTTTTTT
>-|TRBJ2-3|TRBV25-1|-
CASSDVRPSTDTQYF
TGTGCCAGCAGTGATGTTCGACCCAGCACAGATACGCAGTATTTT
>-|TRBJ2-1|TRBV5-8|-
CASSQPQGGPRAYNEQFF
TGTGCCAGCAGCCAACCTCAGGGGGGCCCCCGAGCATACAATGAGCAGTTCTTC
>-|TRBJ2-6|TRBV5-5|-
CASSLVLGAGANVLTF
TGTGCCAGCAGCTTGGTATTGGGGGCTGGGGCCAACGTCCTGACTTTC
>-|TRBJ1-5|TRBV29-1|-
CSVGVGYEGQPQHF
TGCAGCGTGGGAGTGGGGTACGAGGGGCAGCCCCAGCATTTT
>-|TRBJ2-3|TRBV9|TRBD2
CASSPRLAGGADTQYF
TGTGCCAGCAGCCCCCGACTAGCGGGGGGCGCAGATACGCAGTATTTT
>few|TRBJ2-1|TRBV7-8|-
CASSFTSFNEQFF
TGTGCCAGCAGCTTTACTAGCTTCAATGAGCAGTTCTTC
>few|TRBJ2-5|TRBV28|TRBD2
CASEVAGSGRIETQYF
TGTGCCAGCGAGGTAGCAGGTAGCGGGAGAATAGAGACCCAGTACTTC
>many|TRBJ2-2|TRBV5-4|-
CASSLVWEDTGELFF
TGTGCCAGCAGCTTGGTATGGGAGGACACCGGGGAGCTGTTTTTT
>few|TRBJ2-7|TRBV6-5|-
CASSPWDGLEAQYF
TGTGCCAGCAGTCCCTGGGACGGACTCGAGGCGCAGTACTTC
>once|TRBJ2-5|TRBV28|-
CASSFVGRRETQYF
TGTGCCAGCAGTTTCGTAGGGAGGCGGGAGACCCAGTACTTC
>-|TRBJ2-3|TRBV9|-
CASSPSSTDTQYF
TGTGCCAGCAGCCCGTCTAGCACAGATACGCAGTATTTT
>-|TRBJ2-7|TRBV25-1|-
CASSAHSSETSYEQYF
TGTGCCAGCAGTGCTCATTCTAGCGAGACTTCCTACGAGCAGTACTTC
>few|TRBJ2-1|TRBV2|-
CASRWSWGENEQFF
TGTGCCAGCAGATGGAGCTGGGGTGAGAATGAGCAGTTCTTC
>-|TRBJ2-3|TRBV4-1|TRBD2
CASSRASGGTTDTQYF
TGCGCCAGCAGCCGTGCTAGCGGGGGGACGACAGATACGCAGTATTTT
>few|TRBJ2-3|TRBV19|-
CASSMGLGDTQYF
TGTGCCAGTAGTATGGGTCTTGGAGATACGCAGTATTTT
>-|TRBJ2-1|TRBV4-1|TRBD2
CASSQVRDYPYNEQFF
TGCGCCAGCAGCCAAGTCCGGGACTACCCCTACAATGAGCAGTTCTTC
>few|TRBJ2-3|TRBV25-1|-
CASSDSDVSTDTQYF
TGTGCCAGCAGTGACTCTGATGTTAGCACAGATACGCAGTATTTT
>-|TRBJ1-5|TRBV30|-
CAWSISSGNQPQHF
TGTGCCTGGAGTATAAGCTCGGGCAATCAGCCCCAGCATTTT
>-|TRBJ2-2|TRBV30|-
CAWSVRPPGANTGELFF
TGTGCCTGGAGTGTACGCCCCCCGGGTGCGAACACCGGGGAGCTGTTTTTT
>few|TRBJ2-7|TRBV27|TRBD2
CASSPGTSRYEQYF
TGTGCCAGCAGTCCCGGGACTAGCAGATACGAGCAGTACTTC
>-|TRBJ1-2|TRBV5-1|-
CASRAENYGYTF
TGCGCCAGCAGGGCAGAAAACTATGGCTACACCTTC
>-|TRBJ2-7|TRBV11-2|TRBD2
CASSFSGSPAQYF
TGTGCCAGCAGCTTTAGCGGGAGCCCAGCGCAGTACTTC
>-|TRBJ1-4|TRBV7-8|-
CASSETGQNEKLFF
TGTGCCAGCAGCGAAACGGGGCAAAATGAAAAACTGTTTTTT
>few|TRBJ2-7|TRBV27|TRBD2
CAIILGRGRAYEQYF
TGTGCCATCATCCTGGGGAGAGGGAGGGCCTACGAGCAGTACTTC
>-|TRBJ2-3|TRBV5-1|TRBD2
CASSSGLASTDTQYF
TGCGCCAGCAGCTCTGGACTAGCTAGCACAGATACGCAGTATTTT
>few|TRBJ1-6|TRBV6-5|-
CASRAGNSPLHF
TGTGCCAGCAGGGCCGGTAATTCACCCCTCCACTTT
>many|TRBJ2-3|TRBV27|TRBD2
CASSLALAGGVDTQYF
TGTGCCAGCAGTTTAGCACTAGCGGGGGGTGTAGATACGCAGTATTTT
>few|TRBJ2-1|TRBV4-2|-
CASSREGTRNEQFF
TGTGCCAGCAGCCGGGAAGGCACGAGAAATGAGCAGTTCTTC
>-|TRBJ2-5|TRBV5-4|TRBD1
CASSASPGGGQGQETQYF
TGTGCCAGCAGTGCTTCCCCTGGGGGGGGACAGGGCCAAGAGACCCAGTACTTC
>many|TRBJ2-1|TRBV30|TRBD1
CAWRTGGYEQFF
TGTGCCTGGAGGACAGGGGGCTATGAGCAGTTCTTC
>few|TRBJ2-7|TRBV6-6|-
CASRATQGSDEQYF
TGTGCCAGCAGGGCGACTCAGGGGTCCGACGAGCAGTACTTC
>-|TRBJ1-2|TRBV30|-
CAWIPTGAAGGYTF
TGTGCCTGGATCCCCACAGGAGCCGCCGGGGGCTACACCTTC
>-|TRBJ2-1|TRBV5-1|-
CASSLGSSSYNEQFF
TGCGCCAGCAGCTTGGGGTCCAGCTCCTACAATGAGCAGTTCTTC
>-|TRBJ2-6|TRBV7-9|-
CASSLRAGNSGANVLTF
TGTGCCAGCAGCTTACGCGCAGGGAACTCTGGGGCCAACGTCCTGACTTTC
>-|TRBJ1-6|TRBV25-1|TRBD1
CASIGQGSSPLHF
TGTGCCAGCATAGGACAGGGTTCTTCACCCCTCCACTTT
>-|TRBJ2-1|TRBV6-5|TRBD2
CASRLKTSGTNEQFF
TGTGCCAGCAGGTTGAAGACTAGCGGAACCAATGAGCAGTTCTTC
>few|TRBJ2-2|TRBV19|TRBD1
CASSRDRDTGELFF
TGTGCCAGTAGCAGGGACAGAGACACCGGGGAGCTGTTTTTT
>-|TRBJ2-1|TRBV6-1|TRBD2
CASGTSGRKQFF
TGTGCCAGCGGGACTAGCGGGAGAAAGCAGTTCTTC
>few|TRBJ1-4|TRBV30|-
CAFLREKLFF
TGTGCCTTCCTCAGGGAAAAACTGTTTTTT
>-|TRBJ2-1|TRBV19|-
CASRTQSNEQFF
TGTGCCAGTAGGACGCAGAGCAATGAGCAGTTCTTC
>few|TRBJ2-1|TRBV29-1|-
CSGDLGSSGAHYNEQFF
TGCAGCGGTGATCTCGGCTCCTCGGGGGCCCATTACAATGAGCAGTTCTTC